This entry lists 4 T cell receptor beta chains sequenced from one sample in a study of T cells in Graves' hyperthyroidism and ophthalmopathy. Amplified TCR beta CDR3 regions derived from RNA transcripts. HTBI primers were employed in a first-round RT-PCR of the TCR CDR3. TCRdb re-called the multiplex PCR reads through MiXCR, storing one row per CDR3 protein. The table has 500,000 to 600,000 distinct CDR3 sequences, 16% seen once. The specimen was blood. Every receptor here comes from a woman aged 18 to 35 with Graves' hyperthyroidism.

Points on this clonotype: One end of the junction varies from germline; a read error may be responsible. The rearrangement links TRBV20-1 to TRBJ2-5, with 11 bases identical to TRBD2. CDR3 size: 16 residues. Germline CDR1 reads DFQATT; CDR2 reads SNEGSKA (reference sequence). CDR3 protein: CSARSVAGGEEETRYF. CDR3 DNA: TGCAGTGCTAGATCTGTAGCGGGGGGGGAGGAGGAGACCCGGTACTTC.

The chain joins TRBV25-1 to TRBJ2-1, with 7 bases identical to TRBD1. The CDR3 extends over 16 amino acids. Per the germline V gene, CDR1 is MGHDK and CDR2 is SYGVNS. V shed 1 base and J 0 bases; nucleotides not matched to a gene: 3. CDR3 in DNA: TGTGCCAGCAGTGAATTGGGACAGAGCTCCTACAATGAGCAGTTCTTC. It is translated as CASSELGQSSYNEQFF.

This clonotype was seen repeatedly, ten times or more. The CDR3 reads CASSTTLNSYEQYF. The CDR3 region has the DNA TGTGCCAGCAGTACCACGTTGAACTCCTACGAGCAGTACTTC. This chain uses TRBV6-1 with TRBJ2-7; D gene uncertain. Trimming removed 5 bases from V and 0 bases from J, with 11 bases in between. Germline V gene sequence: CDR1 MNHNS, CDR2 SASEGT. This CDR3 has 14 residues.

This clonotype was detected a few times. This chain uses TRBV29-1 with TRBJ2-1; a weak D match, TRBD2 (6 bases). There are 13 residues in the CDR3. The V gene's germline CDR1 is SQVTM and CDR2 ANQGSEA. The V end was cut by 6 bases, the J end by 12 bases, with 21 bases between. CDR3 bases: TGCAGCGTATGGACTAACCAAGACCTTGCGCAGTTCTTC. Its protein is CSVWTNQDLAQFF.